This entry features one TCR beta chain sequence. Its antigen is not known. Losses at the gene ends were 8 bases for V and 4 bases for J; bases not matched to a gene: 11. CDR1 is KGHSH and CDR2 is LQKENI in the germline V gene. The CDR3 has 15 amino acids. Researchers ran the PCR with 60 Vbeta and 13 Jbeta primers. Measured with immunoSEQ multiplex PCR; TCRdb has only the in-frame clones, and not every one. The repertoire consists of about 160,000 clones, with over 80% occurring once and the leading ten covering 3.5% to 5%. The data belong to a study of cytomegalovirus exposure and HLA in healthy donors. Study information: As released early, the data held 85 million to 95 million unique TCRs from HLA-typed donors.

General observations from the study: In an earlier analysis, most TCR beta V segments were productive about 90% or about 30% of the time. In vitro data verified three CMV-associated chains as specific for CMV antigens. The majority of TCR sequences were rare, yet some public TCRs appeared in many donors.

Sequenced material: PBMCs. The source is a middle-aged man in good health and CMV-seropositive. V and J are TRBV18 and TRBJ1-1; 9 bases fit TRBD1. The DNA for the CDR3 is TGTGCCAGCCTTAAACAGGGGGCATTAGCCACTGAAGCTTTCTTT. This gives the protein CASLKQGALATEAFF. The full variable domain, completed using reference TRBV18 and TRBJ1-1, is NAGVMQNPRHLVRRRGQEARLRCSPMKGHSHVYWYRQLPEEGLKFMVYLQKENIIDESGMPKERFSAEFPKEGPSILRIQQVVRGDSAAYFCASLKQGALATEAFFGQGTRLTVV.